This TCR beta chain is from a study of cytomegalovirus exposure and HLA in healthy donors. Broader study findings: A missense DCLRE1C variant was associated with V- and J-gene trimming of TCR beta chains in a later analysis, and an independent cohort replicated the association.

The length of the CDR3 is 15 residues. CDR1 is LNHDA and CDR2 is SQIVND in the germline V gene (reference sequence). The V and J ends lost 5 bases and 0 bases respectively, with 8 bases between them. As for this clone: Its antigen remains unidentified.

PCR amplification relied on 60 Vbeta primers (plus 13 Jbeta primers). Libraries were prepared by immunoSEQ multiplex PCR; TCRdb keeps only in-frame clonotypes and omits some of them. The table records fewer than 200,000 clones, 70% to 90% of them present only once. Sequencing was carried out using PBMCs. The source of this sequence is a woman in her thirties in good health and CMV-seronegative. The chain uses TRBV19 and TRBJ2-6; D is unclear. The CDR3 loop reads CASSPWASGANVLTF. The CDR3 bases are TGTGCCAGTAGTCCCTGGGCCTCTGGGGCCAACGTCCTGACTTTC.